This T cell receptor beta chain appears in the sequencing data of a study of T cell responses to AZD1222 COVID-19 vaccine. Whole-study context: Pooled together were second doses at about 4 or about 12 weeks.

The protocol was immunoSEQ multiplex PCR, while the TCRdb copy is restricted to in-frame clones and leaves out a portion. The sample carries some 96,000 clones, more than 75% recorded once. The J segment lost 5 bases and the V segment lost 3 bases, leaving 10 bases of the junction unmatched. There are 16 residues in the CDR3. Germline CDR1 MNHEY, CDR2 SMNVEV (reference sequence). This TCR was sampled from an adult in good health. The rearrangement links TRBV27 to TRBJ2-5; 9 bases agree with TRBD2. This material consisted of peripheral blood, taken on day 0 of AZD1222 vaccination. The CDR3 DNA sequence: TGTGCCAGCAGTTTGAACGCGGGACTAGCATTGGAGACCCAGTACTTC. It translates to CASSLNAGLALETQYF.